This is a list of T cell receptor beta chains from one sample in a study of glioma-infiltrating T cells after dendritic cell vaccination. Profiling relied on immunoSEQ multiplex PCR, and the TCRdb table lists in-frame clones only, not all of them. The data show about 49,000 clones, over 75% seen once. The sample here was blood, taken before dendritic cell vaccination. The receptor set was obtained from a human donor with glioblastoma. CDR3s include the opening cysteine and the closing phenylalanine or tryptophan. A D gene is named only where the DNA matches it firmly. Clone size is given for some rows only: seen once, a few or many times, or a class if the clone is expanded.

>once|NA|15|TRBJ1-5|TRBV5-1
CASSLLPGSNQPQHF
TGCGCCAGCAGCCTCCTGCCGGGTAGCAATCAGCCCCAGCATTTT
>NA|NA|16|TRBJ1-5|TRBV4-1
CASSQDLTRGNQPQHF
TGCGCCAGCAGCCAAGACTTGACTAGGGGCAATCAGCCCCAGCATTTT
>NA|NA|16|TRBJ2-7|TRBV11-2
CASSLSSRQDVYEQYF
TGTGCCAGCAGCCTCAGTTCCAGACAAGACGTCTACGAGCAGTACTTC
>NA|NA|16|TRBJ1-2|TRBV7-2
CASSPPGQLANYGYTF
TGTGCCAGCAGCCCACCTGGGCAGTTAGCTAACTATGGCTACACCTTC
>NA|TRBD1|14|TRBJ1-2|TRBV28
CANIRQGANYGYTF
TGTGCCAACATTCGACAGGGAGCTAACTATGGCTACACCTTC
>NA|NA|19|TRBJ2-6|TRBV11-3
CASSLQGQLVSSGANVLTF
TGTGCCAGCAGCTTACAAGGCCAGCTAGTGAGCTCTGGGGCCAACGTCCTGACTTTC
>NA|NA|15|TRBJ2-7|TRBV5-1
CASSLDVRFTSEQYF
TGCGCCAGCAGCTTGGATGTCAGGTTTACGTCCGAGCAGTACTTC
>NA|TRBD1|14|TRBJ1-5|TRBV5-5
CASSDGQGNQPQHF
TGTGCCAGCAGTGATGGACAGGGCAATCAGCCCCAGCATTTT
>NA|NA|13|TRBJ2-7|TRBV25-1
CASSDHQIYEQYF
TGTGCCAGCAGTGATCATCAGATCTACGAGCAGTACTTC
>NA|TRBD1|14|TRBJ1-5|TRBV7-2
CASHQTGGNQPQHF
TGTGCCAGCCATCAGACAGGGGGCAATCAGCCCCAGCATTTT
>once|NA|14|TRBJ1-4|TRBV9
CASSPLPRGEKLFF
TGTGCCAGCAGCCCTCTCCCCCGAGGCGAAAAACTGTTTTTT
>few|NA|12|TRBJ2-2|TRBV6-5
CAIKQGFGELFF
TGTGCCATCAAGCAGGGGTTCGGGGAGCTGTTTTTT
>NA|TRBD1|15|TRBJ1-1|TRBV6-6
CASSHPLDRVSEAFF
TGTGCCAGCAGTCATCCATTGGACAGGGTTTCTGAAGCTTTCTTT
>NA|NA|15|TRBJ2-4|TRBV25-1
CACSDTNLAKNIQYF
TGTGCCTGCTCGGACACTAATTTAGCCAAAAACATTCAGTACTTC
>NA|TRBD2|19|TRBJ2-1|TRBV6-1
CASSEETGPSGRVVDEQFF
TGTGCCAGCAGTGAAGAGACAGGGCCTAGCGGGAGAGTGGTCGATGAGCAGTTCTTC
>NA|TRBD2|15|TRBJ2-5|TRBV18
CASSPVGTIQETQYF
TGTGCCAGCTCACCAGTAGGGACTATCCAAGAGACCCAGTACTTC
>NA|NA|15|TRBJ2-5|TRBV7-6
CASSPGAGREETQYF
TGTGCCAGCAGCCCCGGCGCGGGGCGTGAGGAGACCCAGTACTTC
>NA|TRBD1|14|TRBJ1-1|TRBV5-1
CASSPGQVNTEAFF
TGCGCCAGCAGCCCTGGACAGGTGAACACTGAAGCTTTCTTT
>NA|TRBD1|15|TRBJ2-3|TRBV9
CASSVGTGGSDTQYF
TGTGCCAGCAGCGTAGGGACAGGGGGTTCAGATACGCAGTATTTT
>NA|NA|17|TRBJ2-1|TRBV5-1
CASSQVRRAPPYNEQFF
TGCGCCAGCAGCCAGGTTCGCAGGGCCCCCCCCTACAATGAGCAGTTCTTC
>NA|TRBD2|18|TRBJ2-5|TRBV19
CASSRGGTSGSWQETQYF
TGTGCCAGTAGTAGGGGTGGGACTAGCGGGAGCTGGCAAGAGACCCAGTACTTC
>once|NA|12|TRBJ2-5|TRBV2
CASTPLQETQYF
TGTGCCAGCACCCCTCTACAAGAGACCCAGTACTTC
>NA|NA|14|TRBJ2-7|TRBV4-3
CASSGGVDSYEQYF
TGCGCCAGCTCGGGTGGAGTTGACTCCTACGAGCAGTACTTC
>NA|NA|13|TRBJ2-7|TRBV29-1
CSVEALGQAEQYF
TGCAGCGTTGAAGCGTTAGGCCAGGCCGAGCAGTACTTC
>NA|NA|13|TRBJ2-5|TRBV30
CAWSVNGGETQYF
TGTGCCTGGAGTGTAAACGGGGGAGAGACCCAGTACTTC
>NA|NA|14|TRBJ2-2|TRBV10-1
CASGDTGYTGELFF
TGCGCCAGCGGGGACACAGGGTATACCGGGGAGCTGTTTTTT
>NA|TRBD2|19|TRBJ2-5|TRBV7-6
CASSQGLAGGPTEQETQYF
TGTGCCAGCAGCCAAGGACTAGCGGGGGGCCCAACGGAACAAGAGACCCAGTACTTC
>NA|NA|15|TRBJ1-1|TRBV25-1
CASSELGGVGTEAFF
TGTGCCAGCAGTGAATTAGGGGGGGTGGGGACTGAAGCTTTCTTT
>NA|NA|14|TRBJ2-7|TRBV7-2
CASSYPERSYEQYF
TGTGCCAGCAGCTATCCAGAACGTTCCTACGAGCAGTACTTC
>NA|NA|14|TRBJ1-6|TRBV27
CASSWGGVGSPLHF
TGTGCCAGCAGTTGGGGAGGGGTGGGGTCACCCCTCCACTTT
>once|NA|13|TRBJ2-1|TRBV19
CASSKGRNNEQFF
TGTGCCAGTAGTAAAGGCAGGAACAATGAGCAGTTCTTC
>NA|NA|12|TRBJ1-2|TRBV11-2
CASSFTSDGYTF
TGTGCCAGCAGCTTTACTAGTGATGGCTACACCTTC
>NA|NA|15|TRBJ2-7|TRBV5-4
CASSLVDSNSYEQYF
TGTGCCAGCAGCTTGGTCGACAGTAACTCCTACGAGCAGTACTTC
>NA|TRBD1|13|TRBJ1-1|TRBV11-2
CASTPDRGGLAFF
TGTGCCAGCACCCCGGACAGGGGCGGATTAGCTTTCTTT
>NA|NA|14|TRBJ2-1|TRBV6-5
CASSTRRDHNEQFF
TGTGCCAGCAGTACAAGACGGGATCACAATGAGCAGTTCTTC
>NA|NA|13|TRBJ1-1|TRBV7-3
CASSPDSNTEAFF
TGTGCCAGCAGCCCGGACAGTAACACTGAAGCTTTCTTT
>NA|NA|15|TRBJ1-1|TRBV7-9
CASSFSTPMNTEAFF
TGTGCCAGCAGCTTTTCCACTCCTATGAACACTGAAGCTTTCTTT
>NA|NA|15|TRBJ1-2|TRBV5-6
CASSFGQPANYGYTF
TGTGCCAGCAGCTTTGGACAGCCAGCTAACTATGGCTACACCTTC
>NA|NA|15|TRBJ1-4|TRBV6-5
CASSAVDSLMTRMFF
TGTGCCAGCAGCGCCGTGGACAGCTTAATGACGAGGATGTTTTTT
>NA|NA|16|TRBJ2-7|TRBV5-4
CASSRAGTDPIYEQCF
TGTGCCAGCAGCCGGGCCGGGACTGACCCCATCTACGAGCAGTGCTTC
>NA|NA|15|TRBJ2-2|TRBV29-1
CSVQTGLTNTGELFF
TGCAGCGTCCAAACAGGGCTAACAAACACCGGGGAGCTGTTTTTT
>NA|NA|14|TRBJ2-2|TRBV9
CASSVWGDTGELFF
TGTGCCAGCAGCGTATGGGGGGACACCGGGGAGCTGTTTTTT
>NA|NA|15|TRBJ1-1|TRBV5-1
CASSLTNAANTEAFF
TGCGCCAGCAGCTTGACTAACGCCGCGAACACTGAAGCTTTCTTT
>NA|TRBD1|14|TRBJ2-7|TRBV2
CASTADRQGNEQYF
TGTGCCAGCACCGCGGACAGGCAGGGGAACGAGCAGTACTTC
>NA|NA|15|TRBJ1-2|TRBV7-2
CASSLPPGRVNGYTF
TGTGCCAGCAGCTTACCCCCGGGCAGGGTAAATGGCTACACCTTC